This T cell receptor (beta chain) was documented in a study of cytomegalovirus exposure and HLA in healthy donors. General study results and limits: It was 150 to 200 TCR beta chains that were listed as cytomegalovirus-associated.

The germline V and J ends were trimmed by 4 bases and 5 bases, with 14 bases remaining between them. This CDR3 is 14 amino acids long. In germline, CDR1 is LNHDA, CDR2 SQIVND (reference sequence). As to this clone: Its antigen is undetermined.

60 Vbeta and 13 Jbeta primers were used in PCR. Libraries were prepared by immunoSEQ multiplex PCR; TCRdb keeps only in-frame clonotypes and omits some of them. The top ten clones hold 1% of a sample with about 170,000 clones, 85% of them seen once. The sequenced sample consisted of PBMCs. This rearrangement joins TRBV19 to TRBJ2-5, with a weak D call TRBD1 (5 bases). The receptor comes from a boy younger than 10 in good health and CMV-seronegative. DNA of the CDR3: TGTGCCAGTAGTAAAGAAGGCAGGGCGGAGACCCAGTACTTC. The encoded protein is CASSKEGRAETQYF.